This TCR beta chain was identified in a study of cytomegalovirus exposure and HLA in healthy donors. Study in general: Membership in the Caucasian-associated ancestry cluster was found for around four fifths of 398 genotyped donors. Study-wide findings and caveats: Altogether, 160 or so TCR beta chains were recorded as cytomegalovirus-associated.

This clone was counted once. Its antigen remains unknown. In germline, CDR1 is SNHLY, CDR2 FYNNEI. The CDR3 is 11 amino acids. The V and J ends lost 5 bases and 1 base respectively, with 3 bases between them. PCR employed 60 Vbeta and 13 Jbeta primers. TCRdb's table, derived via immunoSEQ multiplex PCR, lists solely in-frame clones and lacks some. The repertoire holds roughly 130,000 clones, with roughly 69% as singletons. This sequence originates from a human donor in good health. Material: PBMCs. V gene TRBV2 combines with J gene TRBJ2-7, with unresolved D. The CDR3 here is CASSPSYEQYF. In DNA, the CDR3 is TGTGCCAGCAGTCCTTCCTACGAGCAGTACTTC.